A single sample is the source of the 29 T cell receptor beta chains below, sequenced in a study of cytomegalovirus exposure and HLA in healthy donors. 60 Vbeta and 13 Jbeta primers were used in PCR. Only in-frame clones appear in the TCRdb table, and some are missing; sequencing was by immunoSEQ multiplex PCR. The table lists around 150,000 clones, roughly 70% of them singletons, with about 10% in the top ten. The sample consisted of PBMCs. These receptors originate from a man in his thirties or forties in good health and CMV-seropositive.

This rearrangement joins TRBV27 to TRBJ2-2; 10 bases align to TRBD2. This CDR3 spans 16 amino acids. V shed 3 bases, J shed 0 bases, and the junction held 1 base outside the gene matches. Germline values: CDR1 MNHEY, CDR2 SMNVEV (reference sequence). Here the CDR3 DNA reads TGTGCCAGCAGTTTTACTAGCGGGACGAACACCGGGGAGCTGTTTTTT. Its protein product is CASSFTSGTNTGELFF.

This CDR3 reads CAWSLAGTLFEAFF. The CDR3 nucleotides read TGTGCCTGGAGCCTTGCCGGGACTCTATTTGAAGCTTTCTTT. This chain links TRBV30 with TRBJ1-1, with D tentatively TRBD1 (5 bases). The CDR3 is 14 amino acids. The ends were cut back, 3 bases at V and 7 bases at J, with 18 bases in the middle. Germline CDR1 reads GTSNPN; CDR2 reads SVGIG (reference sequence).

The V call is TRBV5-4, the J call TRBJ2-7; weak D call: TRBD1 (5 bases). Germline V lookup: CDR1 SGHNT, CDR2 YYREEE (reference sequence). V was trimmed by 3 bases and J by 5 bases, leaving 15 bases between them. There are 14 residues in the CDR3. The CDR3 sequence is CASSSPGAADEQYF. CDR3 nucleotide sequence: TGTGCCAGCAGCTCGCCTGGGGCGGCCGACGAGCAGTACTTC.

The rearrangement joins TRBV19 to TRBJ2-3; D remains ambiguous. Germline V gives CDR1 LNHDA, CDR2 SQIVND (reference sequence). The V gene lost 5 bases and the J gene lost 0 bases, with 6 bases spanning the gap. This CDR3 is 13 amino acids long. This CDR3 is CASSPVSTDTQYF. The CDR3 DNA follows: TGTGCCAGTAGTCCCGTTAGCACAGATACGCAGTATTTT. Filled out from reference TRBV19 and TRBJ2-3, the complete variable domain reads DGGITQSPKYLFRKEGQNVTLSCEQNLNHDAMYWYRQDPGQGLRLIYYSQIVNDFQKGDIAEGYSVSREKKESFPLTVTSAQKNPTAFYLCASSPVSTDTQYFGPGTRLTVL.

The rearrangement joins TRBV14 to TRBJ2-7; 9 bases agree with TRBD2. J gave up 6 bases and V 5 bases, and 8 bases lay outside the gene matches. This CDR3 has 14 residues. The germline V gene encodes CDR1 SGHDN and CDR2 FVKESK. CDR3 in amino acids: CASSRLAGAGEQYF. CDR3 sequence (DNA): TGTGCCAGCAGCAGGTTAGCGGGAGCGGGCGAGCAGTACTTC.

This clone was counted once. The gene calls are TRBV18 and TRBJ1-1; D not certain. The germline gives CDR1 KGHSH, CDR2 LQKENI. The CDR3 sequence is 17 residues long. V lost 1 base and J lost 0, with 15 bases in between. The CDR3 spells CASSPLSGLSMNTEAFF. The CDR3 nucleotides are TGTGCCAGCTCACCACTATCCGGACTTTCCATGAACACTGAAGCTTTCTTT. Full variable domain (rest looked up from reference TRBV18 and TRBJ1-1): NAGVMQNPRHLVRRRGQEARLRCSPMKGHSHVYWYRQLPEEGLKFMVYLQKENIIDESGMPKERFSAEFPKEGPSILRIQQVVRGDSAAYFCASSPLSGLSMNTEAFFGQGTRLTVV.

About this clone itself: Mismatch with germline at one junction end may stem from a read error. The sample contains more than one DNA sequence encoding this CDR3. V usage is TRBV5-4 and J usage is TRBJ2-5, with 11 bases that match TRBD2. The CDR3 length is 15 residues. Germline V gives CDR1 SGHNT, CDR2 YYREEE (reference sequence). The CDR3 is CASSLVGLAEETQYF. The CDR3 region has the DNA TGTGCCAGCAGTTTGGTGGGACTAGCGGAAGAGACCCAGTACTTC.

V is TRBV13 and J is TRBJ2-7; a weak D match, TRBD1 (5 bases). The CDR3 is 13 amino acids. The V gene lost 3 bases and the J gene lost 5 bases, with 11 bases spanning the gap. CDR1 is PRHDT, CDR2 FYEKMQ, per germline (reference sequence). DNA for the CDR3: TGTGCCAGCAGCTTTCAGGGTTCCCACGAGCAGTACTTC. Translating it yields CASSFQGSHEQYF. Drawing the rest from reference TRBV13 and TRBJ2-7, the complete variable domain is AAGVIQSPRHLIKEKRETATLKCYPIPRHDTVYWYQQGPGQDPQFLISFYEKMQSDKGSIPDRFSAQQFSDYHSELNMSSLELGDSALYFCASSFQGSHEQYFGPGTRLTVT.

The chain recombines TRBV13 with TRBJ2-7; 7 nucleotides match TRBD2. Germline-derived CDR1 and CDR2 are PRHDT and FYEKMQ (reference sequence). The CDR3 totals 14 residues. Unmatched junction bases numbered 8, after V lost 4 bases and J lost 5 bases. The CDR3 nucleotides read TGTGCCAGCAGCTCCATGGGAGGGCCCCACGAGCAGTACTTC. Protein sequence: CASSSMGGPHEQYF.

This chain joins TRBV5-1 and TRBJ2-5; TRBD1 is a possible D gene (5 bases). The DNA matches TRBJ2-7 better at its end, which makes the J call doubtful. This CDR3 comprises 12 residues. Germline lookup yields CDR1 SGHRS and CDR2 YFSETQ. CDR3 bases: TGCGCCAGCGGTGAACAGGAAAACGAGCAGTACTTC. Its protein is CASGEQENEQYF.

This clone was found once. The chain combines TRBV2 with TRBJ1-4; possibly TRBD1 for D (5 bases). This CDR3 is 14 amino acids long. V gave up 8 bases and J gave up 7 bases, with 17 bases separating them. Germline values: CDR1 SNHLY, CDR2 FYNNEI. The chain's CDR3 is CASHVGVWGEKLFF. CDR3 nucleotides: TGTGCCAGCCACGTAGGGGTATGGGGTGAAAAACTGTTTTTT.

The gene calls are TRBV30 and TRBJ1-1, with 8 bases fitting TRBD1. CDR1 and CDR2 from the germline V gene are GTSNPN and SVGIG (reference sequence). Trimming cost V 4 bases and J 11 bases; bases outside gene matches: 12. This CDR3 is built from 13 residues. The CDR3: CAWTTGQGAPAFF. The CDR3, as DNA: TGTGCCTGGACCACTGGACAGGGCGCTCCGGCTTTCTTT.

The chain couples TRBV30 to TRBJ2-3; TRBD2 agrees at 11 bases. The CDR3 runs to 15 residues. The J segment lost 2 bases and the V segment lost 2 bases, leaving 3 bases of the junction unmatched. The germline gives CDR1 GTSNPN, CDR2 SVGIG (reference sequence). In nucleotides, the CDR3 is TGTGCCTGGAGTCGACTAGCGGGACTCACAGATACGCAGTATTTT. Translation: CAWSRLAGLTDTQYF.

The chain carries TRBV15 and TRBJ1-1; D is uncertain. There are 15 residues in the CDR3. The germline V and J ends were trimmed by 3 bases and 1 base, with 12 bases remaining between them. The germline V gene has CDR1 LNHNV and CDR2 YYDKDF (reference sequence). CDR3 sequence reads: CATSSAFRGNTEAFF. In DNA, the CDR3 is TGTGCCACCAGCAGTGCCTTCAGAGGGAACACTGAAGCTTTCTTT.

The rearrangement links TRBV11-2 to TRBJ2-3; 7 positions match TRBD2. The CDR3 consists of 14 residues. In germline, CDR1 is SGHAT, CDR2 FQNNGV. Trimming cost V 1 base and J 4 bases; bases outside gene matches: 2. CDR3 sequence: CASSLGLAADTQYF. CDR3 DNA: TGTGCCAGCAGCTTAGGACTAGCTGCAGATACGCAGTATTTT. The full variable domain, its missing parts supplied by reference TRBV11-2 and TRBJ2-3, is EAGVAQSPRYKIIEKRQSVAFWCNPISGHATLYWYQQILGQGPKLLIQFQNNGVVDDSQLPKDRFSAERLKGVDSTLKIQPAKLEDSAVYLCASSLGLAADTQYFGPGTRLTVL.

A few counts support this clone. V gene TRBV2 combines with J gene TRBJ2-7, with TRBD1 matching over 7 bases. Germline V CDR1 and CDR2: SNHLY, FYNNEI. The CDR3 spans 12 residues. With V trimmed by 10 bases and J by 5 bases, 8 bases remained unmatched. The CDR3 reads CATRDRANEQYF. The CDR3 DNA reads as TGTGCCACCCGAGACAGGGCCAACGAGCAGTACTTC.

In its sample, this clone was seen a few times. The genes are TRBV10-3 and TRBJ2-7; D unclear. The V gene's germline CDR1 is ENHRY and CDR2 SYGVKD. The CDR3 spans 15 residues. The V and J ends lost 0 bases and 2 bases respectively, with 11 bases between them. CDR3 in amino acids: CAISESELITYEQYF. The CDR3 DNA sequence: TGTGCCATCAGTGAGTCCGAGCTGATCACCTACGAGCAGTACTTC.

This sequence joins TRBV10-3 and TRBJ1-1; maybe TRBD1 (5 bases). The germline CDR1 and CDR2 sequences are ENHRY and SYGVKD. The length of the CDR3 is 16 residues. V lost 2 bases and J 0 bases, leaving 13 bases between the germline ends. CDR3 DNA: TGTGCCATCAGTGAGATACAGGAATACATGAACACTGAAGCTTTCTTT. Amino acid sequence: CAISEIQEYMNTEAFF.

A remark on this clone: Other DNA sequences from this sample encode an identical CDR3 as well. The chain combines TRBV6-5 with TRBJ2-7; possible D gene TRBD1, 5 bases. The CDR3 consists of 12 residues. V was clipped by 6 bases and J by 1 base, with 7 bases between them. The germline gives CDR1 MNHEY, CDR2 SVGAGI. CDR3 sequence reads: CASRAGSYEQYF. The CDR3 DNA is TGTGCCAGCAGGGCAGGGTCCTACGAGCAGTACTTC.

DNA for the CDR3: TGCGCCAGCAGCTTGAGCGGCGGGTCTGACAATGAGCAGTTCTTC. This translates into CASSLSGGSDNEQFF. This chain links TRBV5-1 with TRBJ2-1, with D perhaps TRBD2 (5 bases). Between the trimmed V and J ends, which lost 1 base and 5 bases, there was a span of 13 bases. CDR1 and CDR2 (germline): SGHRS, YFSETQ. The CDR3 runs 15 residues.

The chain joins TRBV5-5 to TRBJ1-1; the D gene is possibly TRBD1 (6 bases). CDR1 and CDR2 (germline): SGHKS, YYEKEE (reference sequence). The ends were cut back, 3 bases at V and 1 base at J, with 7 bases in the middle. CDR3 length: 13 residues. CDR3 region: CASSSGQNTEAFF. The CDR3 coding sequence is TGTGCCAGCAGCTCGGGACAGAACACTGAAGCTTTCTTT.

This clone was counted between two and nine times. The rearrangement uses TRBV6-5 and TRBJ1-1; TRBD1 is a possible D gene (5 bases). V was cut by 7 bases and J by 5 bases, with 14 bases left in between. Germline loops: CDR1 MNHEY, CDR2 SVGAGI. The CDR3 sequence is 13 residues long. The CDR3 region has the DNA TGTGCCAGCATTAATGGGGGGTGGACTGAAGCTTTCTTT. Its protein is CASINGGWTEAFF.

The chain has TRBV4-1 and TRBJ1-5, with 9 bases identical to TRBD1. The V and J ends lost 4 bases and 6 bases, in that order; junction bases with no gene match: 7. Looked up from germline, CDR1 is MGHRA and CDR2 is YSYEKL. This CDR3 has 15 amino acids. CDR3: CASSPGQGGRQPQHF. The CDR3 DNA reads TGCGCCAGCAGCCCGGGACAGGGCGGGCGTCAGCCCCAGCATTTT.

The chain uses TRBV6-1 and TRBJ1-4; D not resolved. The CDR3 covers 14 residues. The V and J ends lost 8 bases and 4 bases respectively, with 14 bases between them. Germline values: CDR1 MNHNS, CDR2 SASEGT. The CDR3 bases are TGTGCCAGCTCGGAGGGCGGAAATAATGAAAAACTGTTTTTT. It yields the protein CASSEGGNNEKLFF.

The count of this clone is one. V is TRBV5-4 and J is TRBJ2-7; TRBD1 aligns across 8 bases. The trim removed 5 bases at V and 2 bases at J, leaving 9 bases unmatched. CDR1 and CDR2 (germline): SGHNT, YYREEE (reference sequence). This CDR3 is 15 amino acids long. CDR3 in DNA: TGTGCCAGCAGTCCTGGACAGGGCGACCCCTACGAGCAGTACTTC. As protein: CASSPGQGDPYEQYF.

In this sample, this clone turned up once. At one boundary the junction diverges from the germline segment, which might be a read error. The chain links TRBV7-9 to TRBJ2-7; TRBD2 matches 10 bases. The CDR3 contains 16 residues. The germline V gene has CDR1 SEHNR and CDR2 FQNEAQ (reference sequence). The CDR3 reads CSSSLVKASGSYEQYF. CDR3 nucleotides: TGTTCCAGCAGCTTGGTTAAGGCTAGCGGGAGCTACGAGCAGTACTTC.

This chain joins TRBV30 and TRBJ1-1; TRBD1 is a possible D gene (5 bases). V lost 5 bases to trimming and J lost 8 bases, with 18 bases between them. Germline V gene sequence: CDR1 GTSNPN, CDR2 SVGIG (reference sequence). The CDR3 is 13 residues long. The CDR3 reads CAWSTGQFTEAFF. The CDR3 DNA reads TGTGCCTGGTCAACAGGACAATTCACGGAAGCTTTCTTT.

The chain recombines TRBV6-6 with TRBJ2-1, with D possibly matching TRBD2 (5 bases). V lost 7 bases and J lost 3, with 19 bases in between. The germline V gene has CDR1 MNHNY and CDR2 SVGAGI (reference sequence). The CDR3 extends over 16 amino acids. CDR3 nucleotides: TGTGCCAGCAAGTTGCCTGAGGGTCTAAGCTACAATGAGCAGTTCTTC. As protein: CASKLPEGLSYNEQFF.

CDR3 sequence: CASSFGQNNQPQHF. The CDR3 DNA sequence: TGTGCCAGCAGTTTCGGACAGAATAATCAGCCCCAGCATTTT. The chain carries TRBV27 and TRBJ1-5, with D perhaps matching TRBD1 (6 bases). Trimming shortened V by 3 bases and J by 4 bases, and 10 bases separated the two germline ends. Germline CDR1 and CDR2: MNHEY and SMNVEV (reference sequence). The CDR3 has 14 amino acids.